Below, 10 T cell receptor beta chains from the same sample are listed, as sequenced in a study of blood T cell repertoires in COVID-19. Some clones are missing from TCRdb's copy, which holds only in-frame ones; the method was immunoSEQ multiplex PCR. The table lists about 100,000 clones, roughly nine tenths of them singletons. The specimen sequenced was peripheral blood. The receptors shown here come from a man over 45 with active COVID-19.

This clone appeared once. V usage is TRBV25-1 and J usage is TRBJ2-5, with TRBD2 matching over 12 bases. The germline V gene has CDR1 MGHDK and CDR2 SYGVNS. With 5 bases clipped from V and 5 bases from J, the junction kept 3 bases outside the gene matches. The CDR3 is 14 residues long. This CDR3 is CASSPTSGGETQYF. Here the CDR3 DNA reads TGTGCCAGCAGTCCGACTAGCGGGGGCGAGACCCAGTACTTC.

The chain is built from TRBV29-1 and TRBJ1-1; TRBD1 agrees at 7 bases. The CDR3 spans 13 residues. Unmatched junction bases numbered 4, after V lost 6 bases and J lost 0 bases. Germline assignment: CDR1 SQVTM and CDR2 ANQGSEA. The CDR3 is CSVGTVMNTEAFF. The CDR3 bases are TGCAGCGTAGGGACAGTCATGAACACTGAAGCTTTCTTT.

V gene TRBV27 combines with J gene TRBJ1-1; D is uncertain. CDR1 is MNHEY and CDR2 is SMNVEV in the germline V gene (reference sequence). The CDR3 length is 14 residues. The V end lost 5 bases, the J end lost 1 base, and 11 bases lay between the germline ends. CDR3 DNA: TGTGCCAGCAGTACACGGGCGGGGAACACTGAAGCTTTCTTT. Translation: CASSTRAGNTEAFF.

The rearrangement joins TRBV3-1 (or the pseudogene TRBV3-2) to TRBJ1-1; a weak D match, TRBD1 (6 bases). The V gene lost 7 bases and the J gene lost 1 base, with 10 bases spanning the gap. The CDR3 sequence is 13 residues long. From germline, CDR1 is LGHDT and CDR2 YNNKEL (reference sequence). DNA for the CDR3: TGTGCCAGCACCGACAGGAGGAACACTGAAGCTTTCTTT. Protein sequence: CASTDRRNTEAFF.

This chain connects TRBV7-2 to TRBJ2-1; D unclear. The CDR3 length is 15 residues. Between the trimmed V and J ends, which lost 1 base and 3 bases, there was a span of 10 bases. Germline CDR1 SGHTA, CDR2 FQGNSA. DNA of the CDR3: TGTGCCAGCAGCTTAGTGGTGGGCTACTACAATGAGCAGTTCTTC. Amino acids: CASSLVVGYYNEQFF.

The chain employs TRBV3-1 (or the pseudogene TRBV3-2) and TRBJ2-7, with a weak D call TRBD2 (6 bases). This CDR3 is built from 14 residues. V lost 4 bases, J lost 0 bases, and 10 bases lay in between. Looked up from germline, CDR1 is LGHDT and CDR2 is YNNKEL (reference sequence). In DNA form, the CDR3 reads TGTGCCAGCAGCCGGGACTTAACCTCCTACGAGCAGTACGTC. Protein: CASSRDLTSYEQYV.

This clone was found once. This chain connects TRBV9 to TRBJ2-3; the D is unclear. This CDR3 contains 14 residues. Per the germline V gene, CDR1 is SGDLS and CDR2 is YYNGEE. The V gene lost 0 bases and the J gene lost 8 bases, with 13 bases spanning the gap. CDR3: CASSVVEVYGTQYF. The CDR3 bases are TGTGCCAGCAGCGTAGTAGAGGTCTATGGTACGCAGTATTTT. Drawing the rest from reference TRBV9 and TRBJ2-3, the complete variable domain is DSGVTQTPKHLITATGQRVTLRCSPRSGDLSVYWYQQSLDQGLQFLIQYYNGEERAKGNILERFSAQQFPDLHSELNLSSLELGDSALYFCASSVVEVYGTQYFGPGTRLTVL.

The chain combines TRBV18 with TRBJ2-7; D perhaps matches TRBD2 (5 bases). The CDR3 consists of 12 residues. V was cut by 6 bases and J by 6 bases, with 12 bases left in between. CDR1 and CDR2 (germline): KGHSH, LQKENI. CDR3 amino acids: CASSRGAREQYV. DNA of the CDR3: TGTGCCAGCTCTCGGGGTGCTCGCGAGCAGTACGTC.

The CDR3 sequence: CASSEASQGAYEQYV. CDR3 sequence (DNA): TGTGCCAGCAGTGAAGCGTCACAGGGAGCTTACGAGCAGTACGTC. This rearrangement joins TRBV6-1 to TRBJ2-7; the D gene is possibly TRBD1 (6 bases). The CDR3 runs to 15 residues. Germline V CDR1 and CDR2: MNHNS, SASEGT. The V and J ends lost 0 bases and 4 bases respectively, with 13 bases between them.

V is TRBV15 and J is TRBJ1-1, with 8 bases aligning to TRBD1. J lost 6 bases, V lost 0 bases, and 9 bases had no gene match. CDR1 LNHNV and CDR2 YYDKDF come from the germline V gene (reference sequence). CDR3 size: 16 residues. The CDR3: CATSRDPTGVLPEAFF. CDR3 DNA: TGTGCCACCAGCAGAGATCCGACAGGGGTACTTCCTGAAGCTTTCTTT.